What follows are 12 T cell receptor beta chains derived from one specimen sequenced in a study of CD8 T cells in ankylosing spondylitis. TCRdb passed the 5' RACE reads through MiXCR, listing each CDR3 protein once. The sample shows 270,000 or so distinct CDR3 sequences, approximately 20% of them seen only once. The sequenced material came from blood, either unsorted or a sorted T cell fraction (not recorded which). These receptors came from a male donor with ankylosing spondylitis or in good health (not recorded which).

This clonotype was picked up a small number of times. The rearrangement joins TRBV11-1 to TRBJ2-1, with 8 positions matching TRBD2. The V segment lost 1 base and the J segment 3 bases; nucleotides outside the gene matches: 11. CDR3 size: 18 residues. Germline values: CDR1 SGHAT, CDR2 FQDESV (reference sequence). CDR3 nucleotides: TGTGCCAGCAGCTTAGGTCCCCCGGGGGGGCTAAGCTACAATGAGCAGTTCTTC. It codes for CASSLGPPGGLSYNEQFF.

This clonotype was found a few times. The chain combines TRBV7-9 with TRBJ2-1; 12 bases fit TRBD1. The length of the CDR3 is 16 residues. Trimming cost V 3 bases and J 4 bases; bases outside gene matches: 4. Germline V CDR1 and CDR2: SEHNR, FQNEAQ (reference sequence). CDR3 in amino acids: CASSLLGQGAYNEQFF. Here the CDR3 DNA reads TGTGCCAGCAGCTTGTTGGGACAGGGGGCGTACAATGAGCAGTTCTTC.

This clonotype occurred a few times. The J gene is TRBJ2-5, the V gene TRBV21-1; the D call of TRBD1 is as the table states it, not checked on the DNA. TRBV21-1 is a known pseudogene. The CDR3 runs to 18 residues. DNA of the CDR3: TGTGCCAGCAGCAAAGGGTTTAGGAGGACAGCCCCCCGAGAGACCCAGTACTTC. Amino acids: CASSKGFRRTAPRETQYF.

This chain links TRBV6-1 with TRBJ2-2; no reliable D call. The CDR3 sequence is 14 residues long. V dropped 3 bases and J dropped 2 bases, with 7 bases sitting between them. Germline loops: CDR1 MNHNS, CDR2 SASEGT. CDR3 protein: CASSEYRNTGELFF. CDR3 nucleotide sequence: TGTGCCAGCAGTGAGTACCGTAACACCGGGGAGCTGTTTTTT.

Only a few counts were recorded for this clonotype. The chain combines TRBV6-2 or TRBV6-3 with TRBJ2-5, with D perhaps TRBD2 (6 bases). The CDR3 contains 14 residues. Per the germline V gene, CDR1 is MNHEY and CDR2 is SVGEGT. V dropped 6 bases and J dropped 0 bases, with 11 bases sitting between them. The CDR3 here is CASSSRRDQETQYF. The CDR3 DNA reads TGTGCCAGCAGCAGTCGGAGGGACCAAGAGACCCAGTACTTC.

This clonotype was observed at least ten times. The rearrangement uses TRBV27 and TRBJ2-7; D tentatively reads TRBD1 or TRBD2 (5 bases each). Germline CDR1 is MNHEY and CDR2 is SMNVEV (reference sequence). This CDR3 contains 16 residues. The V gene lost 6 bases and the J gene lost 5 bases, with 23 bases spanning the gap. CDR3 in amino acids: CASSSFYFTRGDEQYF. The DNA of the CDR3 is TGTGCCAGCAGCTCTTTTTACTTCACTAGGGGCGACGAGCAGTACTTC.

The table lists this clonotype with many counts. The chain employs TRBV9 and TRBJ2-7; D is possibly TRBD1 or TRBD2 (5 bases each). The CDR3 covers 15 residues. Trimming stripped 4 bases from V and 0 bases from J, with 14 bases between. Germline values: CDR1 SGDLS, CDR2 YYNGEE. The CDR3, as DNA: TGTGCCAGCAGCACCGGGACGGTAAACTCCTACGAGCAGTACTTC. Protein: CASSTGTVNSYEQYF.

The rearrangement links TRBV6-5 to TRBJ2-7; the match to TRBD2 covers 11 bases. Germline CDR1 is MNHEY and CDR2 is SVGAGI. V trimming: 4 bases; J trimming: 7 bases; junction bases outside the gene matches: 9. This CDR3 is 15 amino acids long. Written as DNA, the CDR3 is TGTGCCAGCAGTTCTAGCGGGAGGCCGCGGGAAGAGCAGTACTTC. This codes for CASSSSGRPREEQYF.

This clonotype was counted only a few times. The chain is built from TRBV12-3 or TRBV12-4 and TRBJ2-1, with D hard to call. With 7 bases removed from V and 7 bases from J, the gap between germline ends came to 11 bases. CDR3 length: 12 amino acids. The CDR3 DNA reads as TGTGCCAGCACTCAGACTGGGAATGAGCAGTTCTTC. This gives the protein CASTQTGNEQFF.

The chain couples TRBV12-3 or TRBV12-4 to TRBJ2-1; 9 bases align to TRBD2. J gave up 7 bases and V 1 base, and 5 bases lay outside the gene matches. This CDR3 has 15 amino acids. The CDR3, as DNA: TGTGCCAGCAGTTTAGTGGCTAGCGGGATAAATGAGCAGTTCTTC. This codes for CASSLVASGINEQFF.

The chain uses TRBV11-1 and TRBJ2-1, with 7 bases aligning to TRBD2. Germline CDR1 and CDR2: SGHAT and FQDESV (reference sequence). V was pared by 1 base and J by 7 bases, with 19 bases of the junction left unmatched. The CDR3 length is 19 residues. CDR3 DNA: TGTGCCAGCAGCTTAGGTCCCAAGGCCCCCCGCGGGAGACGGAATGAGCAGTTCTTC. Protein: CASSLGPKAPRGRRNEQFF. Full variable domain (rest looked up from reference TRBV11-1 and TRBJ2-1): EAEVAQSPRYKITEKSQAVAFWCDPISGHATLYWYRQILGQGPELLVQFQDESVVDDSQLPKDRFSAERLKGVDSTLKIQPAELGDSAMYLCASSLGPKAPRGRRNEQFFGPGTRLTVL.

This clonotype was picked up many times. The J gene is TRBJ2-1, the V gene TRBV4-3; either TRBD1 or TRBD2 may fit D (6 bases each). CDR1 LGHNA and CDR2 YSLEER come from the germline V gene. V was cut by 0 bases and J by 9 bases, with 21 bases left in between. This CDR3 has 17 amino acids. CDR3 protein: CASSQDLQGRSGSEQFF. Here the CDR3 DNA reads TGCGCCAGCAGCCAAGATCTACAGGGTCGTAGCGGCTCTGAGCAGTTCTTC.